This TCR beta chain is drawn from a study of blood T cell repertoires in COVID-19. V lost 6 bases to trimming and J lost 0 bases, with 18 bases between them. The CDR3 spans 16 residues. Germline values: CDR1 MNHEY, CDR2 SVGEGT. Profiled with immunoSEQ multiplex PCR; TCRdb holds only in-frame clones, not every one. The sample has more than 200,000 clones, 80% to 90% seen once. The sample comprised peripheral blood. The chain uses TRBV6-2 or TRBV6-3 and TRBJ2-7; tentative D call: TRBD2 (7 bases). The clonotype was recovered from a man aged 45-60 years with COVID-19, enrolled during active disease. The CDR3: CASSKEQGGASYEQYF. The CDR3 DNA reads TGTGCCAGCAGCAAAGAACAGGGAGGGGCCTCCTACGAGCAGTACTTC.